The T cell receptor (beta chain) described here comes from a study of blood T cell repertoires in COVID-19. Study in general: The study drew acute and convalescent COVID-19 samples from the United States, Italy and Spain. The analysed material was cDNA or gDNA that came from T cells, B-cell-depleted T cells, or PBMCs.

Germline CDR1 is LGHNA and CDR2 is YSLEER. The CDR3 has 14 residues. V trimming: 4 bases; J trimming: 0 bases; junction bases outside the gene matches: 2. The authors' processing: Amplification of reference gene primers provided the estimated nucleated cell counts. Profiling relied on immunoSEQ multiplex PCR, and the TCRdb table lists in-frame clones only, not all of them. V and J calls and clone size are copied from that table; D and trimming were computed from the DNA. This sample carries 70,000 or so clones, about 88% of them seen once, and the ten largest clones take roughly a tenth. Sequencing was carried out using peripheral blood. V gene TRBV4-3 combines with J gene TRBJ2-7; 8 bases line up with TRBD1. This clonotype was sampled from a human donor in a cohort sampled during active COVID-19. CDR3 DNA sequence: TGCGCCAGCAGCCCCGGGACAGGCTCCTACGAGCAGTACTTC. This translates into CASSPGTGSYEQYF.